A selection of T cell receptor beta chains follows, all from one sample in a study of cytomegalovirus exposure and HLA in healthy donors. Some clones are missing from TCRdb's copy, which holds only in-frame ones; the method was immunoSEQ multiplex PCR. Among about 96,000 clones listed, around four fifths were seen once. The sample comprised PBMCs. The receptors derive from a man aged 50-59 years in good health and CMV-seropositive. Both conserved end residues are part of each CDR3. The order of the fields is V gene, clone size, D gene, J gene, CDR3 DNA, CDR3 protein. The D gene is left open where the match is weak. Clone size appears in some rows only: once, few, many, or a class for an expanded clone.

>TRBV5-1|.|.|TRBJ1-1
TGCGCCAGCAGCTGGCAGGGGAACACTGAAGCTTTCTTT
CASSWQGNTEAFF
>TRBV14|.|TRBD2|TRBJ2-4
TGTGCCAGCAGCCAAGTGGGACTAGAGGGTGCTCAGTACTTC
CASSQVGLEGAQYF
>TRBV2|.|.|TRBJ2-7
TGTGCCAGCCGACTTGAAGTCTCCTACGAGCAGTACTTC
CASRLEVSYEQYF
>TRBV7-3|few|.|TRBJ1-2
TGTGCCAGCAGCTTGGAGCAGGGTAGAGGCTACACCTTC
CASSLEQGRGYTF
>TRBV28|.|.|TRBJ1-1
TGTGCCAGCAGCCCAGTCCCTGAAGCTTTCTTT
CASSPVPEAFF
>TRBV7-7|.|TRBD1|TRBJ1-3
TGTGCCAGCAGCCCTGGGACAGGGTCAGCTGGAAACACCATATATTTT
CASSPGTGSAGNTIYF
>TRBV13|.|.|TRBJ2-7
TGTGCCAGCAGCTTAGGGCCCAGGGCCTCCTACGAGCAGTACTTC
CASSLGPRASYEQYF
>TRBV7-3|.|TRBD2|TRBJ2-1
TGTGCCAGCAGCTTAGGTCCAGCGGGGGGCAATGAGCAGTTCTTC
CASSLGPAGGNEQFF
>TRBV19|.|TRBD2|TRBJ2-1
TGTGCCAGTAGTATAGTACCCGGGGGGTACAATGAGCAGTTCTTC
CASSIVPGGYNEQFF
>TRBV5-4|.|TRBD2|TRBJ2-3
TGTGCCAGCAGCTTGGGTCTAGCGGGGGGGTCAGATACGCAGTATTTT
CASSLGLAGGSDTQYF
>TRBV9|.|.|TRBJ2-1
TGTGCCAGCAGCGGAGGGGGAGGGAGTAACAATGAGCAGTTCTTC
CASSGGGGSNNEQFF
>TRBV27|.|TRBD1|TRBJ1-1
TGTGCCAGCAGTCCCGGACAGGAAAACACTGAAGCTTTCTTT
CASSPGQENTEAFF
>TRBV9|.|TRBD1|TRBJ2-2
TGTGCCAGCAGCGGACAGGGACAGTCGTTAACCGGGGAGCTGTTTTTT
CASSGQGQSLTGELFF
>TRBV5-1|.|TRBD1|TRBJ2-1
TGCGCCAGCAGCCTCACAGGGGATACCTACAATGAGCAGTTCTTC
CASSLTGDTYNEQFF
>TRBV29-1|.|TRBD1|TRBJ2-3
TGCAGCGTTGATGACAGGGTAGGGACAGATACGCAGTATTTT
CSVDDRVGTDTQYF
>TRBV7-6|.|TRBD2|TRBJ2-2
TGTGCCAGCAGCGCTAGCGGGGGGTCCACCGGGGAGCTGTTTTTT
CASSASGGSTGELFF
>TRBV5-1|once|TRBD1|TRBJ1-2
TGCGCCAGCAGACAGGGGGCGAACTATGGCTACACCTTC
CASRQGANYGYTF
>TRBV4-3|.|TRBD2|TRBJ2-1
TGCGCCAGCAGCCAAGATATCGGGGGGGCCTACAATGAGCAGTTCTTC
CASSQDIGGAYNEQFF
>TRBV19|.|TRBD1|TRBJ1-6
TGTGCCAGTAGTATAAATGGACAGGGGGAAAATTCACCCCTCCACTTT
CASSINGQGENSPLHF
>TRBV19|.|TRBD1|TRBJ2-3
TGTGCCAGTAGCCGACAGGGGACAGATACGCAGTATTTT
CASSRQGTDTQYF
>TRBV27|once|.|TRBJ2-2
TGTGCCAGCAGAATAGGAGGGGTTGGGGCCGGGGAGCTGTTTTTT
CASRIGGVGAGELFF
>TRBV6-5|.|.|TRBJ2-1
TGTGCCAGCAGTCGCCCCGGGACACCCTACAATGAGCAGTTCTTC
CASSRPGTPYNEQFF
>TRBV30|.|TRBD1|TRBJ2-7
TGTGCCTGGGGGGGACAGGGGTCATCCCCCTACGAGCAGTACTTC
CAWGGQGSSPYEQYF
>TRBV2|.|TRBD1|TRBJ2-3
TGTGCCAGCAGGGGGGCAGGGGGCCTTAGTACGCAGTATTTT
CASRGAGGLSTQYF
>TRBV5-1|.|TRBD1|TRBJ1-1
TGCGCCACCAGATGGGACAGCATGAACACTGAAGCTTTCTTT
CATRWDSMNTEAFF
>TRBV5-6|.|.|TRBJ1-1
TGTGCCAGCAGCTTGGGAGGAAACACTGAAGCTTTCTTT
CASSLGGNTEAFF
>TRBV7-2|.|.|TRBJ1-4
TGTGCCAGCAGCTTAGGGGGACAAAATGAAAAACTGTTTTTT
CASSLGGQNEKLFF
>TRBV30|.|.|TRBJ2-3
TGTGCCTGGAGTTCACAGGGGGGGGGAATAGATACGCAGTATTTT
CAWSSQGGGIDTQYF
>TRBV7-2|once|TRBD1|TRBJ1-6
TGTGCCAGCAGCCCCGGGACAGGGGTTAATTCACCCCTCCACTTT
CASSPGTGVNSPLHF
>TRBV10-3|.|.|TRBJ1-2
TGTGCCATCAGTGCGGCTGGGGAACGGGGTGGCTACACCTTC
CAISAAGERGGYTF
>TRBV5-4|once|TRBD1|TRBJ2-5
TGTGCCAGCAGCTTTGGGCAGGGGGTATTCGAGACCCAGTACTTC
CASSFGQGVFETQYF
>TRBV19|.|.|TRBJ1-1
TGTGCCAGTAGTACGTCGGTGAACACTGAAGCTTTCTTT
CASSTSVNTEAFF
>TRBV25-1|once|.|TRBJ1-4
TGTGCCAGCAGTGACACTCGGACAGCAACTAATGAAAAACTGTTTTTT
CASSDTRTATNEKLFF
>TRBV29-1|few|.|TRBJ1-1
TGCAGCGTCGAGTATTTGAACACTGAAGCTTTCTTT
CSVEYLNTEAFF
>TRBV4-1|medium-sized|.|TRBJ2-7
TGCGCCAGCAGCCAAGATCCGGCGGAGGGGTCCTACGAGCAGTACTTC
CASSQDPAEGSYEQYF
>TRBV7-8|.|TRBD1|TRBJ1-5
TGTGCCAGCAGCCGAGGGACAGGGAATCAGCCCCAGAATTTT
CASSRGTGNQPQNF
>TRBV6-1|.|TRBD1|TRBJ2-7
TGTGCCAGCAGTGACGGGGACAGGGGGCCCTACGAGCAGTACTTC
CASSDGDRGPYEQYF
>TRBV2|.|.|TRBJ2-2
TGTGCCAGCACGGGAATAAGGAACACCGGGGAGCTGTTTTTT
CASTGIRNTGELFF
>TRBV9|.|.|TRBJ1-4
TGTGCCAGCAGTCAACAAGGGGCTAATGAAAAACTGTTTTTT
CASSQQGANEKLFF
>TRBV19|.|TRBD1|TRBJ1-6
TGTGCCAGTAGGGTCAGGGGGCTTGATTCACCCCTCCACTTT
CASRVRGLDSPLHF
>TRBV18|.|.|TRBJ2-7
TGTGCCAGCTCACCGGTAGCTACCCTTTTCGAGCAGTACTTC
CASSPVATLFEQYF
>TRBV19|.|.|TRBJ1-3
TGTGCCAGTAGTCGGGGGGCCTACTCTGGAAACACCATATATTTT
CASSRGAYSGNTIYF
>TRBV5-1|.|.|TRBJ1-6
TGCGCCAGCAGCTTGGTGGGTACAGACACTAATTCACCCCTCCACTTT
CASSLVGTDTNSPLHF
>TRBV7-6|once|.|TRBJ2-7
TGTGCCAGCAGCTCCACGAGTCAGGGCGTCGACGAGCAGTACTTC
CASSSTSQGVDEQYF
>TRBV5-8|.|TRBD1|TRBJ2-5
TGTGCCAGCAGCTTGGGACAGGGGGCGTGGGAGACCCAGTACTTC
CASSLGQGAWETQYF
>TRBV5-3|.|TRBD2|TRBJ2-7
TGTGCCAGAAGCCTTATAGCGGGGAGGCCCTCCTACGAGCAGTACTTC
CARSLIAGRPSYEQYF
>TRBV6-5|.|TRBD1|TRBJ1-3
TGTGCCAGCAGTTCGACAGGGGGTGAGACCATATATTTT
CASSSTGGETIYF
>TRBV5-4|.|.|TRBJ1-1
TGTGCCAGCAGCTTGGGGGGACACCTCAACACTGAAGCTTTCTTT
CASSLGGHLNTEAFF
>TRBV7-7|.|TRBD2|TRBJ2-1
TGTGCCAGCAGCTTCGCGGGGGGCGGCAATGAGCAGTTCTTC
CASSFAGGGNEQFF
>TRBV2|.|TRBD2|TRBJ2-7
TGTGCCAGTGGGACTAGCGGGGCCTACGAGCAGTACTTC
CASGTSGAYEQYF
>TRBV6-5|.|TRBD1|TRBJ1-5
TGTGCCAGCAGTTCGGCCCTGCAGGGGGCCCCAGGTCCCCAGCATTTT
CASSSALQGAPGPQHF
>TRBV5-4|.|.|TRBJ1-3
TGTGCCAGCAGCTTGGATACAGGTGGAAACACCATATATTTT
CASSLDTGGNTIYF
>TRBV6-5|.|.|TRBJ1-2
TGTGCCAGCAGTTTAGGGGGGGAAATCAACTATGGCTACACCTTC
CASSLGGEINYGYTF
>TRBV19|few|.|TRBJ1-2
TGTGCCAGTAGTCCGGAGCAGGGTCGGGGAGGTGGCTACACCTTC
CASSPEQGRGGGYTF
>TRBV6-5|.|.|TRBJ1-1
TGTGCCAGCAACCTCGGGGGGGCGATGAACACTGAAGCTTTCTTT
CASNLGGAMNTEAFF
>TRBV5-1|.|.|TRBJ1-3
TGCGCCAGCAGCTTTACCAGGGATTCCGGAAACACCATATATTTT
CASSFTRDSGNTIYF
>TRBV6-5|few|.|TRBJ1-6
TGTGCCAGTCGGACCCGACAGGTTTCACCCCTCCACTTT
CASRTRQVSPLHF
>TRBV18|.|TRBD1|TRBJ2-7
TGTGCCAGCTCACAAAGGACAGGGGACCTAACCTACGAGCAGTACTTC
CASSQRTGDLTYEQYF
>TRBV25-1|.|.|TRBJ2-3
TGTGCCAGCGGGCGGGCCCATAGCACAGATACGCAGTATTTT
CASGRAHSTDTQYF